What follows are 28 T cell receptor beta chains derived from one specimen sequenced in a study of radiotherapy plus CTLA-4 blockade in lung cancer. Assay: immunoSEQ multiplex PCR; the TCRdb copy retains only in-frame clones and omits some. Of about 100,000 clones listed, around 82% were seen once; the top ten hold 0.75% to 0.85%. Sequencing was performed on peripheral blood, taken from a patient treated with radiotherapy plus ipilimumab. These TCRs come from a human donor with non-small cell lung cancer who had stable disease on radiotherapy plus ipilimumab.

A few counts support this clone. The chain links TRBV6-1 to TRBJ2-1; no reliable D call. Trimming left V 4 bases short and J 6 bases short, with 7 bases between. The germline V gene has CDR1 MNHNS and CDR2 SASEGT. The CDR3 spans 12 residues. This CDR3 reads CASSARVNEQFF. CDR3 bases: TGTGCCAGCAGTGCAAGGGTCAATGAGCAGTTCTTC.

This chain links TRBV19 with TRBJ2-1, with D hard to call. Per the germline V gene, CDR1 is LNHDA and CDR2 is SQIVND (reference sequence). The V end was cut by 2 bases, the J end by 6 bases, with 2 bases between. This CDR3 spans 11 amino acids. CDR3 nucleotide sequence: TGTGCCAGTAGTATAAGCAATGAGCAGTTCTTC. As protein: CASSISNEQFF.

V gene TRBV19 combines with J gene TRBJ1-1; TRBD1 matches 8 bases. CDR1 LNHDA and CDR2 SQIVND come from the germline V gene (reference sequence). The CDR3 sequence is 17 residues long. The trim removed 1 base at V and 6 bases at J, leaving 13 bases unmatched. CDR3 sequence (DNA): TGTGCCAGTAGTATAGGATTCGTCTACAGGGGGTCGGCTGAAGCTTTCTTT. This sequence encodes CASSIGFVYRGSAEAFF.

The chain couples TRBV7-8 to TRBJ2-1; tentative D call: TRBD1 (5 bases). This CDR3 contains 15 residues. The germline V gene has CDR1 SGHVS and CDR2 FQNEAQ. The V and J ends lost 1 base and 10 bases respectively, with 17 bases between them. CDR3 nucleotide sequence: TGTGCCAGCAGCTTAGGCAGGGATTTGGGAAAAGAGCAGTTCTTC. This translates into CASSLGRDLGKEQFF.

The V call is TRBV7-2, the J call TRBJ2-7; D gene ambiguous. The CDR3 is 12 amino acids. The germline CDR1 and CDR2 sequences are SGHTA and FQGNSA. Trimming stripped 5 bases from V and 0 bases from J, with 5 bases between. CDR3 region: CASSPSSYEQYF. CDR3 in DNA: TGTGCCAGCAGCCCAAGCTCCTACGAGCAGTACTTC.

This chain's CDR3 is CASSPGTNLEAFF. In nucleotides, the CDR3 is TGCGCCAGCAGCCCCGGGACAAACCTTGAAGCTTTCTTT. This rearrangement joins TRBV5-1 to TRBJ1-1, with a weak D call TRBD1 (6 bases). The CDR3 runs to 13 residues. The germline CDR1 and CDR2 sequences are SGHRS and YFSETQ. Trimming stripped 4 bases from V and 7 bases from J, with 14 bases between.

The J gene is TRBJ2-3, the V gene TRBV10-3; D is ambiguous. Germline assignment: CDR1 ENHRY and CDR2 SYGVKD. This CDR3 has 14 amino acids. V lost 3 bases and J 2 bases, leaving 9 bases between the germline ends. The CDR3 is CAISDISYTDTQYF. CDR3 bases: TGTGCCATCAGTGACATCAGCTACACAGATACGCAGTATTTT.

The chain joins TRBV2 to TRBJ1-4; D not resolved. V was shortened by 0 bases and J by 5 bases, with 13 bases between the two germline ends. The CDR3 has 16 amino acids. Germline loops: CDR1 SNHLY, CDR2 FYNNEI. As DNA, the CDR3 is TGTGCCAGCAGTGAAGCGCCGGGGTTCGTAAATGAAAAACTGTTTTTT. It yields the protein CASSEAPGFVNEKLFF. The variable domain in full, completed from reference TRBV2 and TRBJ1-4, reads EPEVTQTPSHQVTQMGQEVILRCVPISNHLYFYWYRQILGQKVEFLVSFYNNEISEKSEIFDDQFSVERPDGSNFTLKIRSTKLEDSAMYFCASSEAPGFVNEKLFFGSGTQLSVL.

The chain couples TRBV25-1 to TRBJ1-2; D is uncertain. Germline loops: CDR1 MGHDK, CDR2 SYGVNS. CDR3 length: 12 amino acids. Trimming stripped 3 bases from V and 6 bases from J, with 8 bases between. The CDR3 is CASSDRWHGYTF. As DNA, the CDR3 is TGTGCCAGCAGTGACAGGTGGCATGGCTACACCTTC.

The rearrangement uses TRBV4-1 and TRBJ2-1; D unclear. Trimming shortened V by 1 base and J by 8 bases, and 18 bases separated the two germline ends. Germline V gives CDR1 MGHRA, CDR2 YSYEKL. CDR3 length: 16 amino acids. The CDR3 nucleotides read TGCGCCAGCAGCCAAGTTCGGGCTACTCCAAGGGATGAGCAGTTCTTC. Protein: CASSQVRATPRDEQFF.

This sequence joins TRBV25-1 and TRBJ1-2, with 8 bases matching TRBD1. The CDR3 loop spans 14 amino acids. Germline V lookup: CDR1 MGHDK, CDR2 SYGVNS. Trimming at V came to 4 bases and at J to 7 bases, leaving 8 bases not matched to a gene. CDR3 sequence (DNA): TGTGCCAGCAGTGGCCAGGGACAGGTTGCTGGCTACACCTTC. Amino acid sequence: CASSGQGQVAGYTF.

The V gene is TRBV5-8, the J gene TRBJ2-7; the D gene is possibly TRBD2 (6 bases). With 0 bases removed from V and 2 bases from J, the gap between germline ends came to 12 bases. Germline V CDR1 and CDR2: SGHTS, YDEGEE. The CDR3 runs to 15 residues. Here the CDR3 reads CASSLGRGTTYEQYF. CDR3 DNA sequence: TGTGCCAGCAGCTTGGGTCGGGGGACCACCTACGAGCAGTACTTC.

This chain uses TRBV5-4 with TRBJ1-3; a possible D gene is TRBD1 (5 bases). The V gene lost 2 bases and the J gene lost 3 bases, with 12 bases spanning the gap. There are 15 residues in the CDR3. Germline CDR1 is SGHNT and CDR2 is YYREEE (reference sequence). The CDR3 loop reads CASSLKGAGGNTIYF. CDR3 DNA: TGTGCCAGCAGCTTAAAAGGGGCAGGTGGAAACACCATATATTTT.

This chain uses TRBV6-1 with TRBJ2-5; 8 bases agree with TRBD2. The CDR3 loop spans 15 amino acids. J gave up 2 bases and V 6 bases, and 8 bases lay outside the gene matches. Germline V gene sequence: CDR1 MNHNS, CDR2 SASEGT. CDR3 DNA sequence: TGTGCCAGCAGCGTTACTAGCGGCCCACAAGAGACCCAGTACTTC. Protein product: CASSVTSGPQETQYF.

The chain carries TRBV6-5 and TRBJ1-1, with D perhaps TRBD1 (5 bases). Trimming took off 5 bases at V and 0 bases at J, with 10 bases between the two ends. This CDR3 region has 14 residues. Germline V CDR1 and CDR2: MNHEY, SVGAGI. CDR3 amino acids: CASSLGHLNTEAFF. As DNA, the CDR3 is TGTGCCAGCAGTCTAGGACACCTGAACACTGAAGCTTTCTTT.

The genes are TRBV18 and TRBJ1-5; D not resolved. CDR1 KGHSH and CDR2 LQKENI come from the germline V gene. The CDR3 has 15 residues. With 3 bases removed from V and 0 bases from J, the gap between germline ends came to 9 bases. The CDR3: CASSPSGNSNQPQHF. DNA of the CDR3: TGTGCCAGCTCACCGTCCGGTAATAGCAATCAGCCCCAGCATTTT.

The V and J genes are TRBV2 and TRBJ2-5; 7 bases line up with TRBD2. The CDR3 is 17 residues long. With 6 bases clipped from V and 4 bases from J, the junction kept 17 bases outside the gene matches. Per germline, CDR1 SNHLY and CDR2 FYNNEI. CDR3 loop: CASSDAGGSLLVETQYF. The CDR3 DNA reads TGTGCCAGCAGCGACGCGGGCGGGAGCCTGCTTGTAGAGACCCAGTACTTC.

For the CDR3, the DNA is TGTGCCTGTGAACGGCCCTACGAGCAGTACTTC. This gives the protein CACERPYEQYF. The V gene is TRBV30, the J gene TRBJ2-7; D is unresolved. The CDR3 covers 11 residues. CDR1 and CDR2 (germline): GTSNPN, SVGIG (reference sequence). The ends were cut back, 6 bases at V and 2 bases at J, with 8 bases in the middle. The full variable domain, completed using reference TRBV30 and TRBJ2-7, is SQTIHQWPATLVQPVGSPLSLECTVEGTSNPNLYWYRQAAGRGLQLLFYSVGIGQISSEVPQNLSASRPQDRQFILSSKKLLLSDSGFYLCACERPYEQYFGPGTRLTVT.

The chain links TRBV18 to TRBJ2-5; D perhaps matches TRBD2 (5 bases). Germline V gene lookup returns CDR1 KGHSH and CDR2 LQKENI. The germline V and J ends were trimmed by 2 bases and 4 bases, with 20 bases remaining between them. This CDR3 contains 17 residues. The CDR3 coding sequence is TGTGCCAGCTCACCAAAGTTATACGGGGTAGGGTCAGAGACCCAGTACTTC. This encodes CASSPKLYGVGSETQYF.

CDR3 bases: TGTGCCAGCAGCCGCGTGGGGGAGCGTGAAAAACTGTTTTTT. Residues: CASSRVGEREKLFF. The chain employs TRBV6-5 and TRBJ1-4, with a possible D match to TRBD1 (5 bases). Germline loops: CDR1 MNHEY, CDR2 SVGAGI. V lost 6 bases, J lost 7 bases, and 15 bases lay in between. The CDR3 contains 14 residues.

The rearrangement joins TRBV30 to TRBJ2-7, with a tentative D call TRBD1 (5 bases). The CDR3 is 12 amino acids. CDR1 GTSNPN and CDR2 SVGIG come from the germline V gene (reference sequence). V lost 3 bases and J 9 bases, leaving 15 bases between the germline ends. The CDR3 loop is CAWSPKGIPQYF. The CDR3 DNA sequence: TGTGCCTGGAGCCCTAAGGGGATCCCGCAGTACTTC.

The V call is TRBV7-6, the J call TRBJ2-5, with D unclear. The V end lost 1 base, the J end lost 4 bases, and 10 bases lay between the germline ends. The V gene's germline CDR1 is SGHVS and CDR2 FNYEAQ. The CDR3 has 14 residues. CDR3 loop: CASSLVRTTETQYF. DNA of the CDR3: TGTGCCAGCAGCTTAGTGAGAACTACAGAGACCCAGTACTTC.

The CDR3 loop is CASSLGEGVNYGYTF. The DNA of the CDR3 is TGTGCCAGCAGCTTAGGGGAGGGGGTGAACTATGGCTACACCTTC. The chain carries TRBV7-9 and TRBJ1-2, with a possible D match to TRBD1 (6 bases). Germline lookup yields CDR1 SEHNR and CDR2 FQNEAQ (reference sequence). The CDR3 length is 15 residues. V shed 1 base and J shed 2 bases, with 11 bases lying between them.

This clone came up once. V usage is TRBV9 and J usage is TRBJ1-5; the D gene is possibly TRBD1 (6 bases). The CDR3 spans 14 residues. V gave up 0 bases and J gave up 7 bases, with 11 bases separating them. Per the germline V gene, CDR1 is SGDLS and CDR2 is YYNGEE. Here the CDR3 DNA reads TGTGCCAGCAGCGTAGGTGGGGGCGTGCAGCCCCAGCATTTT. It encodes CASSVGGGVQPQHF.

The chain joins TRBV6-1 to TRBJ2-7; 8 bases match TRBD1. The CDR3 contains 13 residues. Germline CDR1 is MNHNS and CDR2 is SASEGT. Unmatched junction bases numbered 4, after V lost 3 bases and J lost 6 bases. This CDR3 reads CASSERQGTEQYF. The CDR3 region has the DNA TGTGCCAGCAGTGAGAGACAGGGGACCGAGCAGTACTTC.

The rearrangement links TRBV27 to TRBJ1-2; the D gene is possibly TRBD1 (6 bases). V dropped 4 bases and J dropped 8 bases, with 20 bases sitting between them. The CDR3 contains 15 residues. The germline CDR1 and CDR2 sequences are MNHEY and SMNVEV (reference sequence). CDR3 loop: CASSSLYREGGGYTF. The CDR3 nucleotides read TGTGCCAGCAGTTCCCTCTACAGGGAAGGTGGGGGCTACACCTTC.

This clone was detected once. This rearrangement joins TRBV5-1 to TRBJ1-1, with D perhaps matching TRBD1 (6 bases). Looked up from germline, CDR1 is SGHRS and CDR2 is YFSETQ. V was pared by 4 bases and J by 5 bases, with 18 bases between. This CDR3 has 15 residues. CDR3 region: CASSPEGRGSTEAFF. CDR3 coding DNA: TGCGCCAGCAGCCCGGAGGGCAGGGGTTCGACTGAAGCTTTCTTT.

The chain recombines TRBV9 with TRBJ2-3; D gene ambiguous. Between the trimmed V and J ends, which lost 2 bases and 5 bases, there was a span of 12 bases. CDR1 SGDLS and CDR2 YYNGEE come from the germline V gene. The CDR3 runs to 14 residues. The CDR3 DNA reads TGTGCCAGCAGCGTTCAAGCTCGCGGAGATACGCAGTATTTT. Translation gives CASSVQARGDTQYF.